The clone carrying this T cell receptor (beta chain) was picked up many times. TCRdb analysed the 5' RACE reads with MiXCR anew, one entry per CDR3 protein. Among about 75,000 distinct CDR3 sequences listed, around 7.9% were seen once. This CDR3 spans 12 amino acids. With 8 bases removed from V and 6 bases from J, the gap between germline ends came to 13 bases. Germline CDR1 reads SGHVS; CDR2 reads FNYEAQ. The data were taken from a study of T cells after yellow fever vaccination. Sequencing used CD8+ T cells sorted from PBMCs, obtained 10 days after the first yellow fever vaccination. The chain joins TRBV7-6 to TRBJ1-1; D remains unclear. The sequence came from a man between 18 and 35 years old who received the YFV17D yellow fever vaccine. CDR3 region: CASSQEGAEAFF. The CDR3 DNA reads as TGTGCCAGCTCCCAAGAGGGCGCTGAAGCTTTCTTT.